The T cell receptor beta chain described here comes from a study of shared clonotypes between healthy human individuals. Study summary: Each donor's CD8 memory used one plate, CD8 naive two, each CD4 subset three.

Whole-study findings and limits: It was only blood that was sampled, and tissue repertoires likely differ. Memory subsets generally showed smaller estimated richness than naive subsets did.

Within Nashville, Tennessee resided all donors, each a Caucasian adult. This CDR3 contains 18 residues. With 3 bases clipped from V and 2 bases from J, the junction kept 9 bases outside the gene matches. Germline lookup yields CDR1 SGHVS and CDR2 FNYEAQ. The data were produced by immunoSEQ multiplex PCR, yet TCRdb's version contains in-frame clones alone and is incomplete. The sample includes over a million clones, around 97% of them seen just once. About this clone itself: Its target is not known.

The chain combines TRBV7-6 with TRBJ2-1; 11 nucleotides agree with TRBD2. The origin of this receptor is a man in his thirties or forties in good health. The sequenced sample was naive CD4+ T cells sorted from blood. Subset noted: CD45RA+ positively selected. In nucleotides, the CDR3 is TGTGCCAGCAGCTTCAGGGCTAGCGGGAGGTTAACCTACAATGAGCAGTTCTTC. This sequence encodes CASSFRASGRLTYNEQFF.